One sample yielded the 14 T cell receptor beta chains listed below, sequenced in a study of T cell repertoires in cytomegalovirus infection. Using its own MiXCR run on the reads, TCRdb lists one record per CDR3 protein. The repertoire includes around 450,000 distinct CDR3 sequences, approximately 33% of them detected once, and roughly 13% sits in the top ten. Material for sequencing was PBMCs. These receptors were taken from a human donor in good health (CMV status not recorded). Some clones in this sample may be carry-over from other donors' samples.

The chain combines TRBV29-1 with TRBJ1-5; TRBD1 matches 7 bases. The germline CDR1 and CDR2 sequences are SQVTM and ANQGSEA. The length of the CDR3 is 13 residues. With V trimmed by 4 bases and J by 5 bases, 5 bases remained unmatched. The CDR3 loop is CSVGQGVDQPQHF. CDR3 coding DNA: TGCAGCGTTGGACAGGGAGTGGATCAGCCCCAGCATTTT.

This clonotype appeared a few times. The chain employs TRBV28 and TRBJ1-4; D gene ambiguous. With 6 bases removed from V and 4 bases from J, the gap between germline ends came to 15 bases. Germline values: CDR1 MDHEN, CDR2 SYDVKM. The CDR3 has 15 amino acids. CDR3 nucleotides: TGTGCCAGCAGCCTTACGGAGGGTGTTAATGAAAAACTGTTTTTT. Its translation is CASSLTEGVNEKLFF.

Regarding this clonotype: A much larger clone differs from this one at a single base, so this may be a read error. The rearrangement uses TRBV2 and TRBJ2-7; D remains unclear. This CDR3 spans 11 amino acids. Germline loops: CDR1 SNHLY, CDR2 FYNNEI. This CDR3 is CDSSEEYEQYF. The CDR3 DNA reads TGTGACAGCAGTGAAGAATACGAGCAGTACTTC.

This chain uses TRBV19 with TRBJ2-1, with D possibly being TRBD1 (5 bases). CDR3 length: 15 amino acids. The V gene's germline CDR1 is LNHDA and CDR2 SQIVND (reference sequence). Trimming shortened V by 5 bases and J by 1 base, and 12 bases separated the two germline ends. The CDR3 nucleotides read TGTGCCAGTAGTTCCGGACACGCATCCTACAATGAGCAGTTCTTC. It specifies CASSSGHASYNEQFF.

V gene TRBV20-1 combines with J gene TRBJ1-5; D is unresolved. V was clipped by 3 bases and J by 2 bases, with 17 bases between them. From germline, CDR1 is DFQATT and CDR2 SNEGSKA (reference sequence). The CDR3 length is 16 residues. For the CDR3, the DNA is TGCAGTGCTAGTATGCAGAGGGTGTTGGGCAATCAGCCCCAGCATTTT. Translating gives CSASMQRVLGNQPQHF.

This clonotype occurred a few times. The chain links TRBV4-2 to TRBJ2-3; 12 bases map to TRBD2. CDR3 length equals 18 residues. The germline gives CDR1 LGHNA, CDR2 YNFKEQ. With V trimmed by 1 base and J by 1 base, 6 bases remained unmatched. The CDR3 sequence is CASSQAASGGAGTDTQYF. CDR3 nucleotide sequence: TGTGCCAGCAGCCAAGCTGCTAGCGGGGGGGCCGGCACAGATACGCAGTATTTT.

Many counts were recorded for this clonotype. The V gene is TRBV7-6, the J gene TRBJ2-7; 9 positions agree with TRBD1. This CDR3 has 15 amino acids. V gave up 2 bases and J gave up 5 bases; unmatched junction bases: 7. Germline V gene lookup returns CDR1 SGHVS and CDR2 FNYEAQ. The DNA of the CDR3 is TGTGCCAGCAGCTTAACGGGACAGGGTGGGCACGAGCAGTACTTC. As protein: CASSLTGQGGHEQYF.

The rearrangement links TRBV6-2 or TRBV6-3 to TRBJ2-1; possibly TRBD1 for D (5 bases). The length of the CDR3 is 15 residues. Germline loops: CDR1 MNHEY, CDR2 SVGEGT. Trimming pared 9 bases from V and 8 bases from J, leaving 23 bases between. The CDR3 loop reads CASDYGSGSGYEQFF. CDR3 sequence (DNA): TGTGCCAGTGATTACGGGTCAGGGTCGGGTTATGAGCAGTTCTTC.

In this sample, this clonotype turned up many times. This chain connects TRBV7-2 to TRBJ2-7; 10 bases match TRBD2. This CDR3 spans 17 amino acids. CDR1 and CDR2 from the germline V gene are SGHTA and FQGNSA. Losses at the gene ends were 1 base for V and 2 bases for J; bases not matched to a gene: 8. CDR3 bases: TGTGCCAGCAGCTTAGGAATAGCGGGGGGTGGGACCTACGAGCAGTACTTC. This gives the protein CASSLGIAGGGTYEQYF.

This clonotype came up a few times. The CDR3 region is CASTGSTGYTF. Here the CDR3 DNA reads TGTGCCAGCACCGGCAGCACGGGCTACACCTTC. The chain is built from TRBV2 and TRBJ1-2; D remains unclear. The CDR3 loop spans 11 amino acids. Germline values: CDR1 SNHLY, CDR2 FYNNEI. Trimming took off 7 bases at V and 8 bases at J, with 11 bases between the two ends. Filled out from reference TRBV2 and TRBJ1-2, the complete variable domain reads EPEVTQTPSHQVTQMGQEVILRCVPISNHLYFYWYRQILGQKVEFLVSFYNNEISEKSEIFDDQFSVERPDGSNFTLKIRSTKLEDSAMYFCASTGSTGYTFGSGTRLTVV.

This clonotype was picked up a small number of times. The chain has TRBV6-5 and TRBJ2-7; D possibly corresponds to TRBD1 (8 bases). Germline V gene data show CDR1 as MNHEY and CDR2 as SVGAGI. The length of the CDR3 is 15 residues. The germline V and J ends were trimmed by 4 bases and 6 bases, with 19 bases remaining between them. The CDR3 sequence: CASSSHRGTIVEQYF. The CDR3 DNA reads TGTGCCAGCAGTTCCCACAGGGGGACTATAGTCGAGCAGTACTTC.

This clonotype showed up many times. The V and J genes are TRBV11-2 and TRBJ2-1, with 10 bases lining up with TRBD2. Germline V lookup: CDR1 SGHAT, CDR2 FQNNGV. The CDR3 sequence is 17 residues long. Trimming at V came to 0 bases and at J to 4 bases, leaving 6 bases not matched to a gene. Here the CDR3 DNA reads TGTGCCAGCAGCTTAGACGTCGGTAGCGGGGGGTACAATGAGCAGTTCTTC. Its translation is CASSLDVGSGGYNEQFF.

The J gene is TRBJ2-3, the V gene TRBV20-1, with 11 bases fitting TRBD2. The CDR3 has 15 residues. In germline, CDR1 is DFQATT, CDR2 SNEGSKA (reference sequence). Here the CDR3 DNA reads TGCAGCGGGATGTATTATAGCGGGGGGGCAGATACGCAGTATTTT. Protein product: CSGMYYSGGADTQYF.

This sequence joins TRBV20-1 and TRBJ1-2, with 9 bases matching TRBD1. Germline CDR1 is DFQATT and CDR2 is SNEGSKA (reference sequence). The CDR3 is 15 amino acids. The ends lost 8 bases at V and 5 bases at J; junction bases unmatched: 15. The CDR3 region has the DNA TGCAGTTCTACCGGGACAGGGTCTCCGGGGTATGGCTACACCTTC. As protein: CSSTGTGSPGYGYTF.